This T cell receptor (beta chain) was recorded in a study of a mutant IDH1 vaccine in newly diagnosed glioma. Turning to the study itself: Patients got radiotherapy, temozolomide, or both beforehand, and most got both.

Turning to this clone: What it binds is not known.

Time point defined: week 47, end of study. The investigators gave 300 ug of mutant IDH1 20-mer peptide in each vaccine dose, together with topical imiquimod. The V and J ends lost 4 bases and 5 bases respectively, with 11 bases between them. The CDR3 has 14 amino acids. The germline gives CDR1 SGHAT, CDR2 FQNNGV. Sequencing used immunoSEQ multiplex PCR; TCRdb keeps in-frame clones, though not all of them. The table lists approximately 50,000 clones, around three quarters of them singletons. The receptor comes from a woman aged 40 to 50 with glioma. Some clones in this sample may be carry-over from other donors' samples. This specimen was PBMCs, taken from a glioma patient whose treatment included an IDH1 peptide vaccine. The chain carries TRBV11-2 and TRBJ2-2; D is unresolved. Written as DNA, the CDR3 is TGTGCCAGCAGCTCTCAAATTCTAACCGGGGAGCTGTTTTTT. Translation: CASSSQILTGELFF.